Listed here are 22 T cell receptor beta chains from one sample, sequenced in a study of CD8 T cells in ankylosing spondylitis. TCRdb called the 5' RACE reads again in MiXCR, with one record for every CDR3 protein. The top ten hold approximately 4% of the sample, which has 150,000 to 200,000 distinct CDR3 sequences, 15% to 20% seen once. The specimen was blood, either unsorted or a sorted T cell fraction (not recorded which). The receptors come from a male donor aged 5 to 30 with ankylosing spondylitis or in good health (not recorded which).

V gene TRBV5-1 combines with J gene TRBJ2-7; D gene unclear. The CDR3 sequence is 17 residues long. Trimming stripped 2 bases from V and 0 bases from J, with 18 bases between. CDR1 is SGHRS, CDR2 YFSETQ, per germline. CDR3 coding DNA: TGCGCCAGCAGCTTCCATCCTACTCCTTTGAGCTCCTACGAGCAGTACGTC. It yields the protein CASSFHPTPLSSYEQYV.

The table lists this clonotype with many counts. The V and J genes are TRBV12-3 or TRBV12-4 and TRBJ1-4; D is perhaps TRBD1 (6 bases). The length of the CDR3 is 14 residues. V was trimmed by 2 bases and J by 5 bases, leaving 9 bases between them. In DNA, the CDR3 is TGTGCCAGCAGTTTAATAAGGGGGAATGAAAAACTGTTTTTT. This codes for CASSLIRGNEKLFF.

V and J are TRBV12-3 or TRBV12-4 and TRBJ1-2, with D possibly being TRBD1 (6 bases). The CDR3 consists of 14 residues. V lost 6 bases and J 7 bases, leaving 18 bases between the germline ends. The CDR3 nucleotides are TGTGCCAGCAGACTACTGGGACAAGGTCCTGGCTACACCTTC. Protein: CASRLLGQGPGYTF.

This clonotype was seen at least ten times. The V call is TRBV7-6, the J call TRBJ2-3; D remains unclear. There are 12 residues in the CDR3. Between the trimmed V and J ends, which lost 3 bases and 12 bases, there was a span of 13 bases. CDR1 and CDR2 (germline): SGHVS, FNYEAQ. CDR3 sequence: CASSFRDLDQYF. CDR3 nucleotide sequence: TGTGCCAGCAGCTTTAGGGATCTAGACCAGTATTTT. The whole variable domain, remainder taken from reference TRBV7-6 and TRBJ2-3, is GAGVSQSPRYKVTKRGQDVALRCDPISGHVSLYWYRQALGQGPEFLTYFNYEAQQDKSGLPNDRFSAERPEGSISTLTIQRTEQRDSAMYRCASSFRDLDQYFGPGTRLTVL.

This clonotype has ten or more counts. The chain is built from TRBV5-1 and TRBJ1-2; D unresolved. The CDR3 covers 17 residues. Germline V gene lookup returns CDR1 SGHRS and CDR2 YFSETQ. The V and J ends lost 4 bases and 3 bases respectively, with 22 bases between them. CDR3 protein: CASSPGWVVAKDYGYTF. CDR3 coding DNA: TGCGCCAGCAGCCCGGGTTGGGTTGTTGCAAAGGACTATGGCTACACCTTC.

This clonotype was picked up many times. J is TRBJ2-1 and V is TRBV2; perhaps TRBD1 as D (5 bases). The CDR3 length is 11 residues. The germline V and J ends were trimmed by 6 bases and 13 bases, with 13 bases remaining between them. From germline, CDR1 is SNHLY and CDR2 FYNNEI. The CDR3 DNA is TGTGCCAGCAGCCGAACAGGATCTCAGTTCTTC. Translation gives CASSRTGSQFF.

The V call is TRBV19, the J call TRBJ2-1; D is possibly TRBD1 (5 bases). From germline, CDR1 is LNHDA and CDR2 SQIVND (reference sequence). This CDR3 region has 13 residues. V lost 1 base and J 11 bases, leaving 12 bases between the germline ends. The CDR3 DNA is TGTGCCAGTAGTATAGGGCTGACAGAAAAGCAGTTCTTC. Translating it yields CASSIGLTEKQFF. Looking up the rest from reference TRBV19 and TRBJ2-1 gives the full variable domain: DGGITQSPKYLFRKEGQNVTLSCEQNLNHDAMYWYRQDPGQGLRLIYYSQIVNDFQKGDIAEGYSVSREKKESFPLTVTSAQKNPTAFYLCASSIGLTEKQFFGPGTRLTVL.

The chain joins TRBV4-3 to TRBJ2-7; TRBD2 matches at 7 bases. V gave up 0 bases and J gave up 3 bases; unmatched junction bases: 11. CDR3 length equals 17 residues. The germline V gene has CDR1 LGHNA and CDR2 YSLEER. The CDR3 protein is CASSQEFWRGSSYEQYF. CDR3 bases: TGCGCCAGCAGCCAAGAATTTTGGCGCGGGAGTAGCTACGAGCAGTACTTC.

The rearrangement links TRBV29-1 to TRBJ2-1, with 14 bases fitting TRBD2. Germline loops: CDR1 SQVTM, CDR2 ANQGSEA. Trimming removed 7 bases from V and 8 bases from J; junction bases left unmatched: 7. There are 14 residues in the CDR3. The CDR3 bases are TGCAGCGGGTCTGGGACTAGCGGGAGCTATGAGCAGTTCTTC. This gives the protein CSGSGTSGSYEQFF.

This clonotype was picked up many times. The chain has TRBV10-3 and TRBJ2-7, with a possible D match to TRBD2 (5 bases). The germline V gene encodes CDR1 ENHRY and CDR2 SYGVKD. V dropped 4 bases and J dropped 0 bases, with 10 bases sitting between them. CDR3 length equals 14 residues. The CDR3 protein is CAISGRAASYEQYF. In DNA form, the CDR3 reads TGTGCCATCAGTGGGCGGGCGGCCTCCTACGAGCAGTACTTC.

This clonotype was counted at least ten times. This rearrangement joins TRBV11-2 to TRBJ2-7; weak D call: TRBD2 (5 bases). The V gene lost 0 bases and the J gene lost 2 bases, with 17 bases spanning the gap. This CDR3 has 17 residues. Germline CDR1 reads SGHAT; CDR2 reads FQNNGV. Written as DNA, the CDR3 is TGTGCCAGCAGCTTAGACGCCTTTCGGGGTCAAACCTACGAGCAGTACTTC. Its translation is CASSLDAFRGQTYEQYF. Based on the CDR3 plus reference TRBV11-2 and TRBJ2-7, the full variable domain is EAGVAQSPRYKIIEKRQSVAFWCNPISGHATLYWYQQILGQGPKLLIQFQNNGVVDDSQLPKDRFSAERLKGVDSTLKIQPAKLEDSAVYLCASSLDAFRGQTYEQYFGPGTRLTVT.

This clonotype was recorded at least ten times. The rearrangement links TRBV4-2 to TRBJ2-5, with a tentative D call TRBD2 (6 bases). V was trimmed by 4 bases and J by 5 bases, leaving 14 bases between them. Germline CDR1 reads LGHNA; CDR2 reads YNFKEQ. The CDR3 extends over 14 amino acids. The CDR3: CASSPTRGTETQYF. In nucleotides, the CDR3 is TGTGCCAGCAGCCCAACCCGGGGGACGGAGACCCAGTACTTC.

This clonotype was detected many times. The CDR3 region has the DNA TGTGCCATCAGGGCCGGGACAGGGGTTTACGAGCAGTACTTC. Residues: CAIRAGTGVYEQYF. This chain connects TRBV10-3 to TRBJ2-7, with 10 bases matching TRBD1. The CDR3 runs to 14 residues. V lost 6 bases and J lost 4; bases outside the gene matches: 6. Per the germline V gene, CDR1 is ENHRY and CDR2 is SYGVKD.

This clonotype was seen repeatedly, ten times or more. The V gene is TRBV10-3, the J gene TRBJ2-7; the D gene is possibly TRBD2 (6 bases). The CDR3 extends over 13 amino acids. The germline V gene has CDR1 ENHRY and CDR2 SYGVKD. V lost 0 bases and J 6 bases, leaving 9 bases between the germline ends. CDR3 protein: CAISESSGVEQYV. The CDR3 coding sequence is TGTGCCATCAGTGAGTCGTCGGGGGTCGAGCAGTACGTC.

There are many counts of this clonotype. In DNA form, the CDR3 reads TGCAGTGCTAGAGGGGGGACGTTCAGCACAGATACGCAGTATTTT. Translating it yields CSARGGTFSTDTQYF. V and J are TRBV20-1 and TRBJ2-3, with D tentatively TRBD1 or TRBD2 (5 bases each). V dropped 1 base and J dropped 0 bases, with 11 bases sitting between them. CDR1 DFQATT and CDR2 SNEGSKA come from the germline V gene (reference sequence). This CDR3 contains 15 residues.

This clonotype was seen ten or more times. This chain connects TRBV4-1 to TRBJ2-1, with 8 bases matching TRBD2. The germline V gene encodes CDR1 MGHRA and CDR2 YSYEKL. With 3 bases clipped from V and 6 bases from J, the junction kept 13 bases outside the gene matches. The CDR3 contains 17 residues. DNA of the CDR3: TGCGCCAGCAGCCACAACAATACCGGGACTAGGGGCAATGAGCAGTTCTTC. This sequence encodes CASSHNNTGTRGNEQFF.

This clonotype came up many times. This sequence joins TRBV27 and TRBJ2-3; the match to TRBD1 covers 9 bases. CDR3 length equals 15 residues. Germline V gives CDR1 MNHEY, CDR2 SMNVEV (reference sequence). V was pared by 3 bases and J by 2 bases, with 3 bases of the junction left unmatched. The CDR3 nucleotides read TGTGCCAGCAGTTTGGGGGACAGGGCCACAGATACGCAGTATTTT. Its translation: CASSLGDRATDTQYF.

This clonotype was counted many times. The genes are TRBV27 and TRBJ2-2; 12 bases line up with TRBD1. The CDR3 sequence is 16 residues long. The ends lost 6 bases at V and 4 bases at J; junction bases unmatched: 6. In germline, CDR1 is MNHEY, CDR2 SMNVEV (reference sequence). CDR3 in amino acids: CASRTGTGGITGELFF. CDR3 coding DNA: TGTGCCAGCAGGACGGGGACAGGGGGCATCACCGGGGAGCTGTTTTTT.

In its sample, this clonotype was seen many times. V gene TRBV27 combines with J gene TRBJ2-7, with D possibly TRBD1 on 5 matching bases. Per the germline V gene, CDR1 is MNHEY and CDR2 is SMNVEV (reference sequence). The CDR3 is 12 amino acids. V was trimmed by 9 bases and J by 2 bases, leaving 11 bases between them. CDR3 nucleotide sequence: TGTGCCAGGAAAAGGGGTCCCTACGAGCAGTACTTC. Encoded protein: CARKRGPYEQYF.

In this sample, this clonotype turned up many times. This chain uses TRBV7-9 with TRBJ2-5, with TRBD1 identical over 8 bases. V lost 5 bases, J lost 10 bases, and 9 bases stayed unmatched. This CDR3 spans 13 amino acids. Germline CDR1 is SEHNR and CDR2 is FQNEAQ (reference sequence). The CDR3: CASSLTPGQDQYF. CDR3 in DNA: TGTGCCAGCAGCCTTACACCGGGACAGGACCAGTACTTC.

This clonotype was counted many times. The genes are TRBV29-1 and TRBJ2-7; D remains unclear. Per the germline V gene, CDR1 is SQVTM and CDR2 is ANQGSEA. V shed 0 bases and J shed 3 bases, with 6 bases lying between them. The CDR3 is 12 amino acids. Here the CDR3 DNA reads TGCAGCGTTGAAGATTGGAACTACGAGCAGTACGTC. This gives the protein CSVEDWNYEQYV.

The V call is TRBV10-1, the J call TRBJ2-6, with D possibly being TRBD1 or TRBD2 (5 bases each). This CDR3 has 17 residues. Germline V gene lookup returns CDR1 WNHNN and CDR2 SYGVQD (reference sequence). V lost 6 bases to trimming and J lost 0 bases, with 15 bases between them. CDR3: CASSAMGRSSGANVLTF. In DNA, the CDR3 is TGCGCCAGCAGCGCCATGGGACGGAGCTCTGGGGCCAACGTCCTGACTTTC.